Below, 17 T cell receptor beta chains from the same sample are listed, as sequenced in a study of T cell responses to AZD1222 COVID-19 vaccine. The table came from immunoSEQ multiplex PCR; TCRdb's copy has only in-frame clones and leaves some out. The sample shows around 220,000 clones, about 95% of them seen only once. The source was peripheral blood, collected 28 days after the second dose of the MenACWY control vaccine. Receptors were obtained from an adult who received the MenACWY meningococcal vaccine as a control.

The rearrangement uses TRBV3-1 (or the pseudogene TRBV3-2) and TRBJ2-7; 7 nucleotides agree with TRBD2. Germline CDR1 and CDR2: LGHDT and YNNKEL (reference sequence). Losses at the gene ends were 1 base for V and 9 bases for J; bases not matched to a gene: 9. CDR3 length equals 14 residues. CDR3: CASSQGPGGMGQYF. The CDR3 DNA reads TGTGCCAGCAGCCAAGGTCCCGGGGGGATGGGGCAGTACTTC.

The chain is built from TRBV4-1 and TRBJ1-4; weak D call: TRBD1 (5 bases). The CDR3 extends over 15 amino acids. CDR1 and CDR2 (germline): MGHRA, YSYEKL. V was clipped by 3 bases and J by 4 bases, with 12 bases between them. CDR3 coding DNA: TGCGCCAGCAGCCAGTCAGGGTGGAGTAATGAAAAACTGTTTTTT. This sequence encodes CASSQSGWSNEKLFF.

The CDR3 protein is CSVQTRHGNTIYF. In DNA, the CDR3 is TGCAGCGTCCAGACAAGACATGGAAACACCATATATTTT. This rearrangement joins TRBV29-1 to TRBJ1-3, with unresolved D. The V end was cut by 6 bases, the J end by 3 bases, with 12 bases between. Per germline, CDR1 SQVTM and CDR2 ANQGSEA. The CDR3 consists of 13 residues.

The chain links TRBV15 to TRBJ1-1, with D unclear. The germline V gene has CDR1 LNHNV and CDR2 YYDKDF (reference sequence). The CDR3 consists of 13 residues. Trimming removed 4 bases from V and 5 bases from J, with 11 bases in between. CDR3 coding DNA: TGTGCCACCAGCACAAGGAGGATGACTGAAGCTTTCTTT. As protein: CATSTRRMTEAFF.

The genes are TRBV14 and TRBJ2-1; TRBD2 aligns across 12 bases. CDR1 is SGHDN and CDR2 is FVKESK in the germline V gene. The ends lost 5 bases at V and 11 bases at J; junction bases unmatched: 10. The CDR3 runs 15 residues. CDR3 amino acids: CASSYTSGRTRQQFF. The CDR3 region has the DNA TGTGCCAGCAGCTATACTAGCGGGAGGACCAGACAGCAGTTCTTC.

V gene TRBV7-2 combines with J gene TRBJ1-2; possible D gene TRBD1, 6 bases. The CDR3 consists of 15 residues. Germline V gives CDR1 SGHTA, CDR2 FQGNSA. The germline V and J ends were trimmed by 5 bases and 9 bases, with 22 bases remaining between them. CDR3 sequence: CASSPGTSPYLSYTF. The CDR3 DNA reads as TGTGCCAGCAGCCCCGGGACATCTCCTTACCTGAGCTACACCTTC.

V usage is TRBV5-5 and J usage is TRBJ2-1; D ambiguous. The germline gives CDR1 SGHKS, CDR2 YYEKEE (reference sequence). The CDR3 has 12 residues. V was trimmed by 2 bases and J by 2 bases, leaving 2 bases between them. The CDR3 spells CASSFPYNEQFF. DNA for the CDR3: TGTGCCAGCAGCTTCCCCTACAATGAGCAGTTCTTC.

This sequence joins TRBV30 and TRBJ1-2; 11 nucleotides line up with TRBD1. With V trimmed by 2 bases and J by 6 bases, 8 bases remained unmatched. In germline, CDR1 is GTSNPN, CDR2 SVGIG (reference sequence). This CDR3 is built from 15 residues. Here the CDR3 reads CAWSPPGQGADGYTF. CDR3 DNA sequence: TGTGCCTGGAGTCCTCCAGGACAGGGGGCAGATGGCTACACCTTC. Looking up the rest from reference TRBV30 and TRBJ1-2 gives the full variable domain: SQTIHQWPATLVQPVGSPLSLECTVEGTSNPNLYWYRQAAGRGLQLLFYSVGIGQISSEVPQNLSASRPQDRQFILSSKKLLLSDSGFYLCAWSPPGQGADGYTFGSGTRLTVV.

The V gene is TRBV9, the J gene TRBJ2-1; 8 nucleotides align to TRBD2. Germline CDR1 is SGDLS and CDR2 is YYNGEE. The V gene end was trimmed by 0 bases and the J gene end by 5 bases; junction bases not matched to a gene: 4. The CDR3 covers 15 residues. The DNA for the CDR3 is TGTGCCAGCAGCGTAGACGGGGGGGCCAACAATGAGCAGTTCTTC. The encoded protein is CASSVDGGANNEQFF.

The chain couples TRBV9 to TRBJ2-5; weak D call: TRBD2 (5 bases). Trimming pared 4 bases from V and 2 bases from J, leaving 12 bases between. Germline V gene lookup returns CDR1 SGDLS and CDR2 YYNGEE. This CDR3 region has 14 residues. The CDR3 DNA follows: TGTGCCAGCAGCCCGGCCGGACTGCAAGAGACCCAGTACTTC. Translated: CASSPAGLQETQYF.

This clone was observed a single time. The gene calls are TRBV28 and TRBJ2-3; unclear D gene. V was shortened by 2 bases and J by 3 bases, with 9 bases between the two germline ends. The CDR3 sequence is 14 residues long. Looked up from germline, CDR1 is MDHEN and CDR2 is SYDVKM. The chain's CDR3 is CASSLGDRTDTQYF. CDR3 nucleotides: TGTGCCAGCAGTTTAGGGGATCGGACAGATACGCAGTATTTT.

Worth noting for this clone: The germline gene is not matched at one end of the junction; a read error may be the cause. The gene calls are TRBV6-2 or TRBV6-3 and TRBJ1-5, with D hard to call. Germline V gene sequence: CDR1 MNHEY, CDR2 SVGEGT. The CDR3 sequence is 13 residues long. The CDR3 bases are TGTGCCAGCAGTTCAGATAGCTATCAGCCCCAGCATTTT. This gives the protein CASSSDSYQPQHF.

The rearrangement links TRBV6-6 to TRBJ2-7; 13 bases are shared with TRBD2. The CDR3 has 14 amino acids. CDR1 and CDR2 from the germline V gene are MNHNY and SVGAGI (reference sequence). J was trimmed by 5 bases and V by 6 bases; bases with no gene match: 4. Here the CDR3 reads CASRLAGGEHEQYF. DNA of the CDR3: TGTGCCAGCAGACTAGCGGGAGGGGAACACGAGCAGTACTTC.

The chain recombines TRBV6-2 or TRBV6-3 with TRBJ1-5; the D is unclear. The CDR3 spans 15 residues. The V gene lost 6 bases and the J gene lost 7 bases, with 19 bases spanning the gap. The V gene's germline CDR1 is MNHEY and CDR2 SVGEGT. Here the CDR3 reads CASSYAAGETQPQHF. The CDR3, as DNA: TGTGCCAGCAGCTATGCGGCCGGTGAAACACAGCCCCAGCATTTT.

V gene TRBV6-6 combines with J gene TRBJ1-2; D is uncertain. The CDR3 totals 13 residues. V was pared by 2 bases and J by 6 bases, with 10 bases between. Germline V gene lookup returns CDR1 MNHNY and CDR2 SVGAGI (reference sequence). For the CDR3, the DNA is TGTGCCAGCAGTTACAGGCCCTCCGATGGCTACACCTTC. As protein: CASSYRPSDGYTF.

The chain carries TRBV5-3 and TRBJ2-1, with 16 bases aligning to TRBD2. TRBV5-3 is an open reading frame, and its role is uncertain. The ends lost 4 bases at V and 6 bases at J; junction bases unmatched: 7. This CDR3 spans 17 amino acids. The CDR3 protein is CARSTGLAGGPSNEQFF. CDR3 nucleotides: TGTGCCAGAAGCACGGGACTAGCGGGAGGGCCTAGCAATGAGCAGTTCTTC.

The chain combines TRBV30 with TRBJ2-7; the D gene could be TRBD1 or TRBD2 (5 bases each). Germline V gives CDR1 GTSNPN, CDR2 SVGIG (reference sequence). This CDR3 has 14 amino acids. V lost 0 bases and J lost 2, with 11 bases in between. The CDR3 DNA reads as TGTGCCTGGAGTGTAAGCAGGGACGCCTACGAGCAGTACTTC. Translated: CAWSVSRDAYEQYF.